Below, one T cell receptor (beta chain) is given with its context. Its antigen is not yet known. No quality values exist for individual bases; no much larger clone is one base distant. The trial excluded patients who had a history of autoimmune disease or who were on systemic immunosuppression. Peripheral blood for TCR sequencing was drawn from every dose cohort at baseline, at cycle 4 day 1 and at cycle 7 day 1. Samples came from an open-label, multicenter, first-in-human phase I dose-escalation trial of ivuxolimab. The trial enrolled adults with locally advanced or metastatic head and neck squamous cell, hepatocellular, melanoma or renal cell carcinoma. Before TCR sequencing, CD4+ and CD8+ T cells were separately sorted from peripheral blood. This sample was taken from a study of OX40 agonist ivuxolimab in advanced cancers. In terms of the full investigation: Ivuxolimab was a fully human IgG2 agonistic monoclonal antibody targeting the costimulatory receptor OX40 (CD134). The monotherapy dose-escalation portion (N ≈ 56 patients) of the phase I ivuxolimab trial is reported in the paper. Among the 52 dose-escalation patients, around 19 had hepatocellular carcinoma, approximately 15 melanoma, 9 renal cell carcinoma and 9 head and neck cancer. Partial responses occurred in three dose-escalation patients, of whom one had hepatocellular carcinoma and two had cutaneous melanoma. Intravenous ivuxolimab was administered to patients every 2 weeks at six dose levels: 0.01, 0.1, 0.3, 1.5, 3 and 10 mg/kg. Patients were allowed to have had prior anti-PD-1, anti-PD-L1 or anti-CTLA-4 therapy, and roughly 40% of the dose-escalation patients had been treated with checkpoint inhibitors. The dose-escalation cohort was over 70% male with a mean age of about 54 years, ranging from roughly 20 to 80. The point of sequencing TCRbeta in the periphery was to test whether ivuxolimab changed TCR sequence diversity and drove clonal T-cell expansion. Paper-wide results and their limitations: Low levels of normalized T-cell clonal expansion were also shown by some nonresponding patients. On average, CD8+ T cells showed more expanded clones than CD4+ T cells after ivuxolimab. The antigen specificity of the clonally expanded peripheral T cells was not determined. In the 0.1-3.0 mg/kg groups, partial responders were among the patients with the lowest normalized peripheral clonal expansion, particularly in CD8+ T cells. At doses of 0.1 to 3.0 mg/kg, clonal expansion of both CD4+ and CD8+ T cells in blood was seen between baseline and week 6.

For sequencing of the TCRbeta CDR3 region, genomic DNA was extracted from the sorted cells. TCRbeta CDR3 regions were sequenced using the immunoSEQ Assay. TCRdb took over this immuneACCESS table, retaining in-frame rearrangements with V and J assigned. Such tables are incomplete; in checked studies, under half of the missing clones stem from an unresolved V gene, and the remainder is unexplained. The sample table holds tens of thousands of clones, of which roughly nine tenths were seen once. The top ten clonotypes cover roughly a tenth of the sample. The germline V end is reduced by 4 bases and the J end by 0 bases; junction bases left unmatched: 2. Based on the germline V gene, the CDR1 and CDR2 sequences are SGDLS and YYNGEE. From cysteine to phenylalanine, the CDR3 is 15 amino acids long. CDR3 DNA only is kept here, 45 bases in frame from base 1.

The sequence joins TRBV9 to TRBJ1-5; TRBD1 matches 9 bases in the middle. This sequence originates from an adult with an advanced solid tumor such as melanoma, head and neck, liver or kidney cancer. Source: CD4+ or CD8+ T cells sorted from blood, taken in a trial of the OX40 agonist ivuxolimab. The DNA sequence reads TGTGCCAGCAGCTGGACAGGGGATAGCAATCAGCCCCAGCATTTT. Protein translation: CASSWTGDSNQPQHF.